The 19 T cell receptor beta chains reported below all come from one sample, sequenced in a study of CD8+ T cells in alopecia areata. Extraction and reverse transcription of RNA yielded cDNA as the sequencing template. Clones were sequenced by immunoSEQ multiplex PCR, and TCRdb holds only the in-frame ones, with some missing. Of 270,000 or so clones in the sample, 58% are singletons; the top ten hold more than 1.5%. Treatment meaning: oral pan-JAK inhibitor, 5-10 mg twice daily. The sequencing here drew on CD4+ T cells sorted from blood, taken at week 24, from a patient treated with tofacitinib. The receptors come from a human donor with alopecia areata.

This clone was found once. Here the CDR3 DNA reads TGTGCCAGCAGCCGGGATCCTACATACAATGAGCAGTTCTTC. Protein sequence: CASSRDPTYNEQFF. The rearrangement joins TRBV6-1 to TRBJ2-1, with D possibly matching TRBD2 (5 bases). The germline V gene has CDR1 MNHNS and CDR2 SASEGT. The CDR3 covers 14 residues. Trimming took 6 bases from V and 4 from J, leaving 13 bases between them.

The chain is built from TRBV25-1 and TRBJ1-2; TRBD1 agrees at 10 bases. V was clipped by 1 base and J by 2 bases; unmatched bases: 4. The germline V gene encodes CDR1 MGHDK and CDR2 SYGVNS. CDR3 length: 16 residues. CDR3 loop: CASSESWTGGNYGYTF. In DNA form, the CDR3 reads TGTGCCAGCAGTGAATCCTGGACAGGGGGGAACTATGGCTACACCTTC.

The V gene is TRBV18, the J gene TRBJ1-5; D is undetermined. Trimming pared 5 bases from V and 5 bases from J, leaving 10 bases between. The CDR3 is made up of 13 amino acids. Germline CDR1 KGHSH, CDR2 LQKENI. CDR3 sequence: CASSSNTDQPQHF. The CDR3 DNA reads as TGTGCCAGCTCATCCAACACGGATCAGCCCCAGCATTTT.

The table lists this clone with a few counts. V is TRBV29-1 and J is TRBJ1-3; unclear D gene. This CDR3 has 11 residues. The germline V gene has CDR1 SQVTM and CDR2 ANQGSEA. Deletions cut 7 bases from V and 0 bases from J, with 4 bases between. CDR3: CSANSGNTIYF. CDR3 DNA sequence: TGCAGCGCAAACTCTGGAAACACCATATATTTT.

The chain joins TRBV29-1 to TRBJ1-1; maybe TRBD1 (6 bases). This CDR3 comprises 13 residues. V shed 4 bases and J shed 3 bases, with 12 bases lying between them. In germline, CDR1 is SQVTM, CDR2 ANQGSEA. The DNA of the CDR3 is TGCAGCGTTGTGCAGGGGCAGTACACTGAAGCTTTCTTT. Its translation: CSVVQGQYTEAFF.

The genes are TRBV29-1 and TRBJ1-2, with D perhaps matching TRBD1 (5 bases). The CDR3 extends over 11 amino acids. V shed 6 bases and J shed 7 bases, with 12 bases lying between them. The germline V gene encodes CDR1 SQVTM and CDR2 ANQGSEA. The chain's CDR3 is CSVEQGGGYTF. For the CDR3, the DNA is TGCAGCGTCGAGCAGGGAGGTGGCTACACCTTC.

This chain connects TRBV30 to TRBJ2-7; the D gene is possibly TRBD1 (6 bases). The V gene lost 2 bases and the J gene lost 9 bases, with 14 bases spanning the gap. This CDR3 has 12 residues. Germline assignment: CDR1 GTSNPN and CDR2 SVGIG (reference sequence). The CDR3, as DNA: TGTGCCTGGAGTCCGCTCTCCAGGGGGCAGTACTTC. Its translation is CAWSPLSRGQYF.

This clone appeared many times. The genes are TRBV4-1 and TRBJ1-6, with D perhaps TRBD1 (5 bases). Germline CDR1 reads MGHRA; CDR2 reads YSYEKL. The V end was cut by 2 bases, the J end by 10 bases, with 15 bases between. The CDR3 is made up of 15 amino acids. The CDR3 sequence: CASSQLGLRASPLHF. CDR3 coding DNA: TGCGCCAGCAGCCAATTGGGCCTCAGGGCGTCACCCCTCCACTTT.

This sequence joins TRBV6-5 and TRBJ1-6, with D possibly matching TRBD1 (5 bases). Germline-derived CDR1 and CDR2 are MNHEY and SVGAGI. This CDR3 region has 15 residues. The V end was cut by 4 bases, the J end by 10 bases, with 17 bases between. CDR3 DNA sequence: TGTGCCAGCAGTTGGAACAGAGCTGGGGACTCACCCCTCCACTTT. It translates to CASSWNRAGDSPLHF.

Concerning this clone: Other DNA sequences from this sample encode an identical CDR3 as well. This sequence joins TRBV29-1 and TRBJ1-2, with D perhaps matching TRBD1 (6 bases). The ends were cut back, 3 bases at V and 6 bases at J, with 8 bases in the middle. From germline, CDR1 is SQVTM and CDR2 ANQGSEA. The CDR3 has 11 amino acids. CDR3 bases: TGCAGCGTTGAGTCAGGGGATGGCTACACCTTC. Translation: CSVESGDGYTF.

The CDR3 sequence: CASEAGETQMAQYF. In DNA form, the CDR3 reads TGTGCCAGCGAAGCGGGGGAAACACAGATGGCCCAGTACTTC. The V and J genes are TRBV2 and TRBJ2-5; 8 bases agree with TRBD2. Germline values: CDR1 SNHLY, CDR2 FYNNEI. With V trimmed by 8 bases and J by 9 bases, 14 bases remained unmatched. CDR3 length: 14 amino acids.

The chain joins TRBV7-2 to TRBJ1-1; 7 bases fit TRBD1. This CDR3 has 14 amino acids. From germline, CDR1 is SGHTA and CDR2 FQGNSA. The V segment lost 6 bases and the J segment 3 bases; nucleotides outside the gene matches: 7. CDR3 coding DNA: TGTGCCAGCAGTCTACAGGGGTTGGACACTGAAGCTTTCTTT. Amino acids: CASSLQGLDTEAFF.

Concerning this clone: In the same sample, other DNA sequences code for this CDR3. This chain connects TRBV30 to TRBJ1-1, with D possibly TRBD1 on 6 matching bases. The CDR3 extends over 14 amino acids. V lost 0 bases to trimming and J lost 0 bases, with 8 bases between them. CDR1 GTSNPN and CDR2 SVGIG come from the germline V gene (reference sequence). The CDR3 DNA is TGTGCCTGGAGTGTAGGGGGGTTGAACACTGAAGCTTTCTTT. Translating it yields CAWSVGGLNTEAFF.

Here the CDR3 reads CAWTPGRGEQFF. The CDR3 DNA sequence: TGTGCCTGGACCCCCGGGAGGGGTGAGCAGTTCTTC. The chain employs TRBV30 and TRBJ2-1; 8 nucleotides agree with TRBD2. Looked up from germline, CDR1 is GTSNPN and CDR2 is SVGIG (reference sequence). The V gene end was trimmed by 4 bases and the J gene end by 9 bases; junction bases not matched to a gene: 5. This CDR3 is built from 12 residues.

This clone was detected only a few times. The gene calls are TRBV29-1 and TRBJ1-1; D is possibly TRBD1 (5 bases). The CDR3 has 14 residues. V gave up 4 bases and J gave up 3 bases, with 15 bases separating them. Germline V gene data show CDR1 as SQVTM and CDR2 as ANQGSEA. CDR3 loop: CSVVVRGRDTEAFF. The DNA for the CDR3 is TGCAGCGTTGTTGTAAGAGGCAGGGACACTGAAGCTTTCTTT.

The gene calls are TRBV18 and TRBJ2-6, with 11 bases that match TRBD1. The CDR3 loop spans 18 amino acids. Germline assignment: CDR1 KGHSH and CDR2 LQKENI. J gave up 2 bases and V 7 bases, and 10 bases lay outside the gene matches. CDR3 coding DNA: TGTGCCAGCTGCCCCCGCGGGACAGGGGGAACTGGGGCCAACGTCCTGACTTTC. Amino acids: CASCPRGTGGTGANVLTF.

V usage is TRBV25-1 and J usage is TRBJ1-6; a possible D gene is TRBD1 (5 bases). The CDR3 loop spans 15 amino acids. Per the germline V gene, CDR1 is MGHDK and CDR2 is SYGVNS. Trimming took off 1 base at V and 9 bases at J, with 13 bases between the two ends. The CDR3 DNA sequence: TGTGCCAGCAGTGAATCAACAGGCCAGTCTTCACCCCTCCACTTT. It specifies CASSESTGQSSPLHF.

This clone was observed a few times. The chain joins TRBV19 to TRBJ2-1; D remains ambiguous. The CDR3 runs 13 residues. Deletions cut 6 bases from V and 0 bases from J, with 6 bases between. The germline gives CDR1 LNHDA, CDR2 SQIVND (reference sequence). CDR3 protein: CASRTNSYNEQFF. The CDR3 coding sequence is TGTGCCAGTAGAACAAACTCCTACAATGAGCAGTTCTTC.

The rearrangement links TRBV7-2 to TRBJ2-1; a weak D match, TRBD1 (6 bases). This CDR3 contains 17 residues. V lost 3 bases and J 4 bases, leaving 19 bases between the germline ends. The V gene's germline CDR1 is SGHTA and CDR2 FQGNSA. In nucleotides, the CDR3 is TGTGCCAGCAGCTTCCGACTACGGACAGTTGGGTACAATGAGCAGTTCTTC. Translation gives CASSFRLRTVGYNEQFF.